The 18 T cell receptor beta chains reported below all come from one sample, sequenced in a study of PD-1 blockade in classical Hodgkin lymphoma. The assay was immunoSEQ multiplex PCR, and TCRdb's table has in-frame clones only and misses some. This sample yields some 96,000 clones, of which about four fifths are seen a single time; 16% belongs to the top ten. Patients all relapsed after autologous stem cell transplantation, and there was variation in brentuximab vedotin exposure. The sample consisted of peripheral blood mononuclear cells (PBMCs), taken before the second cycle of nivolumab. The receptors were gathered from a human donor with classical Hodgkin lymphoma.

About this clone itself: Other nucleotide sequences from this sample produce the same CDR3. The genes are TRBV6-4 and TRBJ1-1, with D unresolved. CDR3 length: 13 amino acids. Between the trimmed V and J ends, which lost 4 bases and 0 bases, there was a span of 6 bases. Germline loops: CDR1 MRHNA, CDR2 SNTAGT. The CDR3 DNA follows: TGTGCCAGCAGTGTGGACTTGAACACTGAAGCTTTCTTT. As protein: CASSVDLNTEAFF.

The rearrangement joins TRBV19 to TRBJ1-3; 8 bases map to TRBD1. V lost 6 bases to trimming and J lost 0 bases; unmatched junction nucleotides: 7. The CDR3 extends over 16 amino acids. CDR1 LNHDA and CDR2 SQIVND come from the germline V gene (reference sequence). In nucleotides, the CDR3 is TGTGCCAGTAGCCTCAGGACAGGGCTCTCTGGAAACACCATATATTTT. Encoded protein: CASSLRTGLSGNTIYF.

This chain joins TRBV19 and TRBJ2-7, with D unclear. Trimming stripped 1 base from V and 4 bases from J, with 11 bases between. In germline, CDR1 is LNHDA, CDR2 SQIVND (reference sequence). The CDR3 has 14 amino acids. The CDR3: CASSIGGNWYEQYF. As DNA, the CDR3 is TGTGCCAGTAGTATAGGGGGAAATTGGTACGAGCAGTACTTC.

This clone was detected a few times. The chain uses TRBV15 and TRBJ1-1; 9 bases map to TRBD1. The CDR3 extends over 15 amino acids. The germline V gene encodes CDR1 LNHNV and CDR2 YYDKDF (reference sequence). The ends lost 0 bases at V and 1 base at J; junction bases unmatched: 0. The CDR3 DNA follows: TGTGCCACCAGCAGAGAGGGACAGGGGAACACTGAAGCTTTCTTT. Translated, it gives CATSREGQGNTEAFF.

This clone turned up a few times. CDR3 region: CASSLRPDGNYGYTF. CDR3 coding DNA: TGTGCCAGCAGCCTCCGGCCGGACGGGAACTATGGCTACACCTTC. The genes are TRBV5-6 and TRBJ1-2; D is unresolved. Looked up from germline, CDR1 is SGHDT and CDR2 is YYEEEE. With 4 bases removed from V and 2 bases from J, the gap between germline ends came to 15 bases. This CDR3 spans 15 amino acids.

The rearrangement joins TRBV19 to TRBJ1-1; no clear D gene. Germline V gene sequence: CDR1 LNHDA, CDR2 SQIVND (reference sequence). V was shortened by 5 bases and J by 0 bases, with 13 bases between the two germline ends. The CDR3 is 15 residues long. In nucleotides, the CDR3 is TGTGCCAGTAGTCCCTACGGACTGATGAACACTGAAGCTTTCTTT. Encoded protein: CASSPYGLMNTEAFF.

This chain uses TRBV2 with TRBJ2-2; D remains ambiguous. Trimming pared 4 bases from V and 3 bases from J, leaving 3 bases between. From germline, CDR1 is SNHLY and CDR2 FYNNEI. CDR3 size: 12 residues. CDR3 DNA: TGTGCCAGCAGTGGAGACACCGGGGAGCTGTTTTTT. Protein product: CASSGDTGELFF.

The chain employs TRBV2 and TRBJ2-7; 16 bases align to TRBD2. V shed 4 bases and J 2 bases; nucleotides not matched to a gene: 17. CDR1 SNHLY and CDR2 FYNNEI come from the germline V gene. This CDR3 comprises 21 residues. The CDR3 protein is CASSVSLGLPGLAGGTYEQYF. The CDR3 nucleotides read TGTGCCAGCAGTGTTAGCCTTGGGCTCCCGGGACTAGCGGGAGGGACCTACGAGCAGTACTTC.

The chain links TRBV7-2 to TRBJ2-7; D remains unclear. Germline CDR1 SGHTA, CDR2 FQGNSA. V lost 0 bases, J lost 1 base, and 13 bases lay in between. The CDR3 totals 16 residues. For the CDR3, the DNA is TGTGCCAGCAGCTTAGCGCGAATGTGGGGATCCTACGAGCAGTACTTC. This codes for CASSLARMWGSYEQYF.

This clone was found a few times. J is TRBJ2-2 and V is TRBV7-2; 9 nucleotides line up with TRBD1. CDR1 is SGHTA and CDR2 is FQGNSA in the germline V gene. The V and J ends lost 5 bases and 3 bases, in that order; junction bases with no gene match: 1. The CDR3 is made up of 14 amino acids. The CDR3 DNA is TGTGCCAGCAGCCGGGACAGGGACACCGGGGAGCTGTTTTTT. The encoded protein is CASSRDRDTGELFF.

The J gene is TRBJ2-7, the V gene TRBV6-5; 8 positions match TRBD2. Looked up from germline, CDR1 is MNHEY and CDR2 is SVGAGI. The CDR3 covers 14 residues. V shed 6 bases, J shed 6 bases, and the junction held 10 bases outside the gene matches. The DNA for the CDR3 is TGTGCCAGCAGGGGAGCGGGAGCAGCACCCGAGCAGTACTTC. It codes for CASRGAGAAPEQYF.

The gene calls are TRBV2 and TRBJ2-7; D is undetermined. Germline CDR1 and CDR2: SNHLY and FYNNEI. V lost 1 base, J lost 2 bases, and 9 bases lay in between. The CDR3 totals 14 residues. The CDR3 region has the DNA TGTGCCAGCAGTGAAGTCCGCCCCCCCTACGAGCAGTACTTC. Its protein is CASSEVRPPYEQYF.

This chain links TRBV19 with TRBJ2-7, with 7 bases identical to TRBD2. There are 17 residues in the CDR3. CDR1 and CDR2 from the germline V gene are LNHDA and SQIVND (reference sequence). The V gene end was trimmed by 6 bases and the J gene end by 0 bases; junction bases not matched to a gene: 14. The CDR3 DNA is TGTGCCAGTAGGTCAAGGTTTGCAGGGACTACCTCCTACGAGCAGTACTTC. Residues: CASRSRFAGTTSYEQYF.

The CDR3 sequence is CASSSLTGELFF. The DNA for the CDR3 is TGTGCCAGCAGCTCCCTCACCGGGGAGCTGTTTTTT. The rearrangement uses TRBV7-2 and TRBJ2-2; D gene uncertain. This CDR3 region has 12 residues. CDR1 and CDR2 from the germline V gene are SGHTA and FQGNSA. V was clipped by 4 bases and J by 4 bases, with 4 bases between them.

The genes are TRBV5-1 and TRBJ1-5; D is possibly TRBD1 (5 bases). This CDR3 comprises 16 residues. Per germline, CDR1 SGHRS and CDR2 YFSETQ. The V end was cut by 0 bases, the J end by 5 bases, with 15 bases between. The CDR3 sequence is CASSLAPIGADQPQHF. DNA of the CDR3: TGCGCCAGCAGCTTGGCGCCAATTGGGGCGGATCAGCCCCAGCATTTT.

This rearrangement joins TRBV6-5 to TRBJ2-7; D is perhaps TRBD1 (5 bases). The germline V gene encodes CDR1 MNHEY and CDR2 SVGAGI. CDR3 length: 14 residues. V lost 4 bases to trimming and J lost 6 bases, with 16 bases between them. The CDR3 region has the DNA TGTGCCAGCAGTTGGGCTGGGGCTCCTGGCGAGCAGTACTTC. It translates to CASSWAGAPGEQYF.

About this clone: Compared with germline, one end of the junction differs, possibly owing to a read error. The V gene is TRBV15, the J gene TRBJ1-2; D might be TRBD1 (5 bases). This CDR3 spans 16 amino acids. Germline CDR1 reads LNHNV; CDR2 reads YYDKDF (reference sequence). CDR3 residues: CATSGATWSGRSFLNF. The CDR3 region has the DNA TGTGCCACCAGCGGGGCTACATGGAGCGGACGTTCCTTCCTTAATTTC.

The rearrangement uses TRBV2 and TRBJ1-1, with a tentative D call TRBD1 (6 bases). The CDR3 is made up of 12 amino acids. In germline, CDR1 is SNHLY, CDR2 FYNNEI. Trimming removed 6 bases at V and 4 bases at J, with 9 bases between. Here the CDR3 reads CASRGGGTEAFF. CDR3 bases: TGTGCCAGCAGGGGAGGGGGCACTGAAGCTTTCTTT.